These 10 T cell receptor beta chains share one sample of origin, sequenced in a study of blood T cells in healthy people across ages. The authors ran a second PCR of about 6 to 11 cycles using a sample-barcoded 5' primer and a J-beta primer mix. MiXCR was run by TCRdb on the 5' RACE reads, yielding one entry per CDR3 protein. The sample shows under 2 million distinct CDR3 sequences, roughly a third of them seen only once. Sequenced input: blood. Source of these receptors: a woman aged 30 to 39 in good health.

The DNA for the CDR3 is TGTGCCAGCAGTCCAAAGGGGGGGGTGGTCTACAATGAGCAGTTCTTC. Translation: CASSPKGGVVYNEQFF. J is TRBJ2-1 and V is TRBV28, with a weak D call TRBD2 (7 bases). Trimming left V 5 bases short and J 3 bases short, with 17 bases between. The germline V gene encodes CDR1 MDHEN and CDR2 SYDVKM. The CDR3 totals 16 residues.

As to this clonotype: This may come from a read error, since a much larger clone is one base off. CDR3 sequence (DNA): TGCAGCGTTGAAGTCAGAGACAATGAGCAGTTCTTC. Translated, it gives CSVEVRDNEQFF. The V and J genes are TRBV29-1 and TRBJ2-1; D is undetermined. The CDR3 is made up of 12 amino acids. Trimming left V 1 base short and J 5 bases short, with 6 bases between. Germline assignment: CDR1 SQVTM and CDR2 ANQGSEA.

This rearrangement joins TRBV7-6 to TRBJ1-5; tentative D call: TRBD1 (5 bases). The CDR3 covers 15 residues. CDR1 is SGHVS and CDR2 is FNYEAQ in the germline V gene. The V end was cut by 3 bases, the J end by 5 bases, with 14 bases between. The CDR3 here is CASSFSGGVDQPQHF. The DNA of the CDR3 is TGTGCCAGCAGCTTTTCGGGGGGAGTCGATCAGCCCCAGCATTTT. Looking up the rest from reference TRBV7-6 and TRBJ1-5 gives the full variable domain: GAGVSQSPRYKVTKRGQDVALRCDPISGHVSLYWYRQALGQGPEFLTYFNYEAQQDKSGLPNDRFSAERPEGSISTLTIQRTEQRDSAMYRCASSFSGGVDQPQHFGDGTRLSIL.

Many counts were recorded for this clonotype. The chain has TRBV29-1 and TRBJ2-1; 9 nucleotides agree with TRBD1. The CDR3 spans 14 residues. Unmatched junction bases numbered 12, after V lost 6 bases and J lost 9 bases. Per the germline V gene, CDR1 is SQVTM and CDR2 is ANQGSEA. CDR3 sequence: CSVGTGKGYGEQFF. The CDR3 nucleotides are TGCAGCGTGGGGACAGGGAAAGGCTATGGTGAGCAGTTCTTC.

Comment on this clonotype: The junction does not match germline at one end; this may be a read error. The rearrangement joins TRBV15 to TRBJ2-7; D may correspond to TRBD1 or TRBD2 (6 bases each). CDR3 size: 15 residues. Looked up from germline, CDR1 is LNHNV and CDR2 is YYDKDF (reference sequence). The DNA of the CDR3 is TGCGCCACCAGCCCGACGGGGGCCGCCTCCTACGAGCAGTACTTC. It translates to CATSPTGAASYEQYF.

This sequence joins TRBV29-1 and TRBJ1-1; D is undetermined. The germline V and J ends were trimmed by 8 bases and 8 bases, with 12 bases remaining between them. The germline V gene has CDR1 SQVTM and CDR2 ANQGSEA. The CDR3 extends over 10 amino acids. The CDR3 region has the DNA TGCAGCACCTACGACGGAGAAGCTTTCTTT. Protein: CSTYDGEAFF.

The chain uses TRBV20-1 and TRBJ2-3; TRBD2 agrees at 7 bases. V shed 5 bases, J shed 6 bases, and the junction held 14 bases outside the gene matches. CDR1 DFQATT and CDR2 SNEGSKA come from the germline V gene (reference sequence). This CDR3 is 15 amino acids long. The CDR3: CSAGALERGTDTQYF. The CDR3 bases are TGCAGTGCTGGAGCCCTGGAGCGGGGAACGGATACGCAGTATTTT.

Many counts were recorded for this clonotype. V and J are TRBV12-3 or TRBV12-4 and TRBJ2-5; D tentatively reads TRBD1 or TRBD2 (6 bases each). This CDR3 is 15 amino acids long. Between the trimmed V and J ends, which lost 6 bases and 1 base, there was a span of 15 bases. The CDR3, as DNA: TGTGCCAGCAGACCGGCTGGGGGGCCCCAAGAGACCCAGTACTTC. As protein: CASRPAGGPQETQYF.

This clonotype has more than one count but fewer than ten. V is TRBV29-1 and J is TRBJ2-1; TRBD1 might be the D (5 bases). The length of the CDR3 is 11 residues. Between the trimmed V and J ends, which lost 8 bases and 7 bases, there was a span of 12 bases. Germline V lookup: CDR1 SQVTM, CDR2 ANQGSEA. CDR3 DNA sequence: TGCAGCTTTGGGGCCGGAAATGAGCAGTTCTTC. It specifies CSFGAGNEQFF.

The V call is TRBV6-1, the J call TRBJ1-2; 7 bases are a match to TRBD1. The CDR3 length is 18 residues. Germline V lookup: CDR1 MNHNS, CDR2 SASEGT. V lost 0 bases, J lost 5 bases, and 15 bases stayed unmatched. The CDR3 spells CASSEALGVTGAKYGYTF. The CDR3 region has the DNA TGTGCCAGCAGTGAAGCGCTAGGGGTCACAGGGGCGAAATATGGCTACACCTTC.